Listed below are T cell receptor beta chains from one sample, sequenced in a study of blood T cell repertoires in COVID-19. Sequencing was performed with immunoSEQ multiplex PCR; in TCRdb, only in-frame clones are kept and a portion is missing. The sample consists of around 340,000 clones, about 86% of them appearing once. The sample comprised PBMCs or T cells enriched from blood (not recorded which). These receptors were collected from a middle-aged woman with acute COVID-19. CDR3s include the opening cysteine and the closing phenylalanine or tryptophan. The order of the fields is V gene, J gene, clone size, D gene, CDR3 DNA, CDR3 protein. The D gene is left open where the match is weak. The size of a clone is reported for some rows only, either as once, few or many, or as a class for expanded clones.

TRBV6-2/TRBV6-3	TRBJ2-7	NA	TRBD1	TGTGCCAGCAGTTACGACAGGGGGCTTTTCTACGAGCAGTACTTC	CASSYDRGLFYEQYF
TRBV19	TRBJ1-6	NA	TRBD1	TGTGCCAGTAGTATCCAGGGGGCGCCGAATTCACCCCTCCACTTT	CASSIQGAPNSPLHF
TRBV14	TRBJ2-2	NA	TRBD2	TGTGCCAGCAGCCAAGATGGATCCCCACTAGCGTACACCGGGGAGCTGTTTTTT	CASSQDGSPLAYTGELFF
TRBV11-1	TRBJ2-1	NA	TRBD1	TGTGCCAGCAGTCGGGACAGCTACAATGAGCAGTTCTTC	CASSRDSYNEQFF
TRBV6-5	TRBJ2-7	NA	TRBD1	TGTGCCAGCAGCAACACAGGGGACTACGAGCAGTACTTC	CASSNTGDYEQYF
TRBV7-9	TRBJ2-7	NA	TRBD1	TGTGCCAGCAGCCCTGACAGGGGGCGAACGACCTACGAGCAGTACTTC	CASSPDRGRTTYEQYF
TRBV6-5	TRBJ2-1	NA	NA	TGTGCCAGCAGGGGCATTGGAGGGAACTACAATGAGCAGTTCTTC	CASRGIGGNYNEQFF
TRBV12-5	TRBJ2-3	NA	NA	TGTGCTAGTGGTTTGGAAGCTACTAGCACAGATACGCAGTATTTT	CASGLEATSTDTQYF
TRBV5-1	TRBJ1-1	NA	TRBD1	TGCGCCAGCAGCCCAGGACAGGGTTTGGATGAAGCTTTCTTT	CASSPGQGLDEAFF
TRBV4-3	TRBJ2-1	NA	TRBD1	TGCGCCAGCAGCTCCCGCCCGCTGACAGGGGGCCTCTCCTACAATGAGCAGTTCTTC	CASSSRPLTGGLSYNEQFF
TRBV7-2	TRBJ2-6	NA	NA	TGTGCCAGCACCCCTCCAGGGGGGGCCAACGTCCTGACTTTC	CASTPPGGANVLTF
TRBV7-2	TRBJ1-2	NA	NA	TGTGCCAGCAGCTTAGACCGGGGCTATGGCTACACCTTC	CASSLDRGYGYTF
TRBV4-2	TRBJ1-5	NA	TRBD1	TGTGCCAGCAGCCAGTCAGACAGGGCAAATCAGCCCCAGCATTTT	CASSQSDRANQPQHF
TRBV15	TRBJ2-1	NA	TRBD2	TGTGCCACCAGCAGCCTTGGGACTAGCGGGAGTAGAAGTGAGCAGTTCTTC	CATSSLGTSGSRSEQFF
TRBV5-4	TRBJ1-2	NA	NA	TGTGCCAGCAGCTTGTCTCTCGGGGGAGTCAACTATGGCTACACCTTC	CASSLSLGGVNYGYTF
TRBV12-3/TRBV12-4	TRBJ2-7	NA	TRBD1	TGTGCCAGCAGTTTTTGGGACAGACTCCTTCACTTC	CASSFWDRLLHF
TRBV7-3	TRBJ2-3	NA	NA	TGTGCCAGCAGCTTACTTGTCACAGATACGCAGTATTTT	CASSLLVTDTQYF
TRBV4-3	TRBJ1-1	NA	NA	TGCGCCAGCAGCGCTCGGGGGGGGAACACTGAAGCTTTCTTT	CASSARGGNTEAFF
TRBV2	TRBJ2-5	NA	TRBD2	TGTGCCAGCAGTATCGGGACTAAAGAGACCCAGTACTTC	CASSIGTKETQYF
TRBV10-3	TRBJ2-2	NA	NA	TGTGCCACCCAAAACAGTGCGAACACCGGGGAGCTGTTTTTT	CATQNSANTGELFF
TRBV5-1	TRBJ2-7	NA	TRBD1	TGCGCCAGCAACGGACAGGGGGGTACCTACGAGCAGTACTTC	CASNGQGGTYEQYF
TRBV25-1	TRBJ2-1	NA	NA	TGTGCCAGCAGTGACAGCAGGGGGGCTGAGAATGAGCAGTTCTTC	CASSDSRGAENEQFF
TRBV5-1	TRBJ2-3	NA	TRBD1	TGCGCCAGCAGCTTAATCCGGACAGGGGGTAGCACAGATACGCAGTATTTT	CASSLIRTGGSTDTQYF
TRBV7-2	TRBJ2-2	NA	TRBD2	TGTGCCAGCAGCCTGGGGAGGCTAGCGGGAAACACCGGGGAGCTGTTTTTT	CASSLGRLAGNTGELFF
TRBV2	TRBJ2-4	NA	TRBD1	TGTGCCAGCAGTGCCCCAGGGGGCAAAAACATTCAGTACTTC	CASSAPGGKNIQYF
TRBV12-3/TRBV12-4	TRBJ2-5	NA	NA	TGTGCCAGCAGTTTAGTACTAGTGGGGACCCAGTACTTC	CASSLVLVGTQYF
TRBV7-2	TRBJ2-5	NA	TRBD1	TGTGCCAGCAGCTTATACGGGACAGAGTACCAAGAGACCCAGTACTTC	CASSLYGTEYQETQYF
TRBV18	TRBJ1-1	NA	NA	TGTGCCAGCTCACCACCGGGGCAGCCTATGAACACTGAAGCTTTCTTT	CASSPPGQPMNTEAFF
TRBV29-1	TRBJ2-1	once	NA	TGCAGCGTTGTGAGGGCTTCGAGACAGTTCTTC	CSVVRASRQFF
TRBV27	TRBJ2-7	NA	TRBD1	TGTGCCAGCAGTTTATCAGGGGGCCGGGCCGAGCAGTACTTC	CASSLSGGRAEQYF
TRBV3-1/TRBV3-2	TRBJ2-2	NA	TRBD2	TGTGCCAGCAGCCCCCGGTTAGCGGGAGCCCCAGCTCAGAACACCGGGGAGCTGTTTTTT	CASSPRLAGAPAQNTGELFF
TRBV5-1	TRBJ1-2	NA	TRBD1	TGCGCCAGCAGCTTGGGGAGGGGGCCTTCTTATGGCTACACCTTC	CASSLGRGPSYGYTF
TRBV7-9	TRBJ2-7	NA	TRBD2	TGTGCCAGCAGCTCCCAGACTAGCGGGGGCTACGAGCAGTACTTC	CASSSQTSGGYEQYF
TRBV7-9	TRBJ1-5	once	TRBD1	TGTGCCAGCAGCTTAGAACCCCTACAGGGGCTTGATCAGCCCCAGCATTTT	CASSLEPLQGLDQPQHF
TRBV28	TRBJ2-7	many	TRBD2	TGTGCCACCCGGGGGGCCTACGAGCAGTACTTC	CATRGAYEQYF
TRBV28	TRBJ2-1	NA	TRBD2	TGTGCCAGCAGTCCACTGACTAGCGGGAGCAATGAGCAGTTCTTC	CASSPLTSGSNEQFF
TRBV19	TRBJ1-5	few	NA	TGTGCCAGTAGTATAGCAGGGGTTGGGTATCAGCCCCAGCATTTT	CASSIAGVGYQPQHF
TRBV5-1	TRBJ2-1	NA	TRBD2	TGCGCCAGCAGCTTGGCGGGGGGTACCTACAATGAGCAGTTCTTC	CASSLAGGTYNEQFF
TRBV4-1	TRBJ1-6	NA	TRBD1	TGCGCCAGCAGCCCCCCCCCGGGACAGGGGAATTCACCCCTCCACTTT	CASSPPPGQGNSPLHF
TRBV7-2	TRBJ1-5	NA	TRBD1	TGTGCCAGCAGTCTTCGCTCTAGGGACAGTCAGCCCCAGCATTTT	CASSLRSRDSQPQHF